The present T cell receptor (beta chain) was sequenced within a study of OX40 agonist ivuxolimab in advanced cancers. This clone was detected once. Its specificity is not known. Assay: immunoSEQ multiplex PCR; the TCRdb copy retains only in-frame clones and omits some. Of some 77,000 clones detected, more than 85% appear once; the ten largest clones hold approximately 1.1%. The study's findings and limits: In general, CD8+ T cells held more expanded clones than CD4+ did, on average.

Trimming took 0 bases from V and 0 from J, leaving 7 bases between them. The CDR3 is 15 residues long. Germline CDR1 SGDLS, CDR2 YYNGEE. This specimen consisted of CD4+ or CD8+ T cells sorted from blood, obtained in a trial of the OX40 agonist ivuxolimab. The TCR sequence derives from an adult with an advanced solid tumor such as melanoma, head and neck, liver or kidney cancer. This chain joins TRBV9 and TRBJ1-5, with D possibly matching TRBD1 (5 bases). The CDR3 loop is CASSVGQGSNQPQHF. DNA for the CDR3: TGTGCCAGCAGCGTAGGCCAGGGTAGCAATCAGCCCCAGCATTTT.